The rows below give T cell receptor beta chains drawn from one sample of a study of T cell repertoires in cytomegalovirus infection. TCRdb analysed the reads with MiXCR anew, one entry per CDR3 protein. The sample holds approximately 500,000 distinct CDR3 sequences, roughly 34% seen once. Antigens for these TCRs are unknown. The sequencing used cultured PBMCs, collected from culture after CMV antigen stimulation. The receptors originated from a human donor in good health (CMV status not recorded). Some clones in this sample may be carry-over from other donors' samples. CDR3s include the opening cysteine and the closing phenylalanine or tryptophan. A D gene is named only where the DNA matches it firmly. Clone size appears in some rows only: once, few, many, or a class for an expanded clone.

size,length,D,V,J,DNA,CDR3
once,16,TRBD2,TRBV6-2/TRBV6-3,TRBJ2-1,TGTGCCAGCAGTTACTCCCCGACTAGCAAATACAATGAGCAGTTCTTC,CASSYSPTSKYNEQFF
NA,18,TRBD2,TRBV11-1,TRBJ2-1,TGTGCCAGCAGCTGGGGCGGGATAGCGGGAGGGGTCTACAATGAGCAGTTCTTC,CASSWGGIAGGVYNEQFF
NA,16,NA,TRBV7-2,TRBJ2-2,TGTGCCAGCAGCCCCCGACCCGACAGGAACACCGGGGAGCTGTTTTTT,CASSPRPDRNTGELFF
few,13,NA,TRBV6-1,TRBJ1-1,TGTGCCAGCAGAACATCTTACAACACTGAAGCTTTCTTT,CASRTSYNTEAFF
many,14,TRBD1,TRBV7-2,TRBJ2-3,TGTGCCAGCAGCTCAGACAGGGGGCGAGATACGCAGTATTTT,CASSSDRGRDTQYF
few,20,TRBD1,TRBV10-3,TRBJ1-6,TGTGCCATCAGTGTCGCACCGGGACAGGGGAGTAAGGCCTATAATTCACCCCTCCACTTT,CAISVAPGQGSKAYNSPLHF
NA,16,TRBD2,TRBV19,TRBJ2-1,TGTGCCAGTAGTGACCCCGGGGGGGCTGACTACAATGAGCAGTTCTTC,CASSDPGGADYNEQFF
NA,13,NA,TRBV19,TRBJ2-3,TGTGCCAGTAGTATGAATTCGGGGGATACGCAGTATTTT,CASSMNSGDTQYF
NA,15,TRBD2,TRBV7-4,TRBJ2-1,TGTGCCAGCGACTCCGGGACTAGCGGGGTGCATGAGCAGTTCTTC,CASDSGTSGVHEQFF
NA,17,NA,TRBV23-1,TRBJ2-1,TGCGCCAGCAGTCAGTACGCCGGTGGGGGTACCTACAATGAGCAGTTCTTC,CASSQYAGGGTYNEQFF
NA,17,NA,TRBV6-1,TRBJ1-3,TGTGCCAGCAGCCCTACGACTGGGCCCTCATCTGGAAACACCATATATTTT,CASSPTTGPSSGNTIYF
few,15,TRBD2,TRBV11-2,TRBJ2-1,TGTGCCAGCAGCTTGGCCCCTAGCGGGCACAATGAGCAGTTCTTC,CASSLAPSGHNEQFF
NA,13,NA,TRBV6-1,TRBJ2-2,TGTGCCAGCAGTGTGAGGGTCGCCGGGGAGCTGTTTTTT,CASSVRVAGELFF
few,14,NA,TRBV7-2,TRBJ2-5,TGTGCCAGCAGCTTACAGGGGCCATGGGAGACCCAGTACTTC,CASSLQGPWETQYF
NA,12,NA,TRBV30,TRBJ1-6,TGTGCCAAGGGAGAAGATAATTCACCCCTCCACTTT,CAKGEDNSPLHF
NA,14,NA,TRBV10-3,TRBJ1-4,TGTGCCACCAGGGACACCACAACTAATGAAAAACTGTTTTTT,CATRDTTTNEKLFF
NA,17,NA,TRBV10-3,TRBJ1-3,TGTGCCATCAGTAACATCCCGACAGTAATCTCTGGAAACACCATATATTTT,CAISNIPTVISGNTIYF
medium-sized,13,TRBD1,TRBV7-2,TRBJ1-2,TGTGCCAGCAGCTTCGACAGGGCGGATGGCTACACCTTC,CASSFDRADGYTF
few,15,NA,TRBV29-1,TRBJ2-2,TGCAGCGTTGTCATCACGGGACTCAACACCGGGGAGCTGTTTTTT,CSVVITGLNTGELFF
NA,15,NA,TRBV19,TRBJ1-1,TGTGCCAGTAGTATATCCGGGCCGGGGAACGGTGAAGCTTTCTTT,CASSISGPGNGEAFF
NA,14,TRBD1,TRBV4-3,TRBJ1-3,TGCGCCAGCAGCCAAGGACAGGGGACAAACACCATATATTTT,CASSQGQGTNTIYF
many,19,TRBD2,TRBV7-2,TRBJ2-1,TGTGCCAGCAGCTTCGGACTAGCGGGCCGCGGGAGACGTCTCAATGAGCAGTTCTTC,CASSFGLAGRGRRLNEQFF
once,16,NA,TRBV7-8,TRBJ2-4,TGTGCCAGCAGCAACAGGGTCGGGTGGGCCAAAAACATTCAGTACTTC,CASSNRVGWAKNIQYF
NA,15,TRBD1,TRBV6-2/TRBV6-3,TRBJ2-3,TGTGCCAGCACCCCCGGACAGGGATGGACAGATACGCAGTATTTT,CASTPGQGWTDTQYF
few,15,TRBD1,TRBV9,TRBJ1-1,TGTGCCAGCAGCTCTGGACAGGGGGGGTGGCCTGAAGCTTTCTTT,CASSSGQGGWPEAFF
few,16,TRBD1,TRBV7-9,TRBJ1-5,TGTGCCAGCAGCCTCATTGGACAGGGAAGCAATCAGCCCCAGCATTTT,CASSLIGQGSNQPQHF
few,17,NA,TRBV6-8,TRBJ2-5,TGTGCCAGCAGTTACTCTTTTACAGGGAGGGGGTCGGAGACCCAGTACTTC,CASSYSFTGRGSETQYF
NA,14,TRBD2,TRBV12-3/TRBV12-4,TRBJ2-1,TGTGCCAGCAGTTTAGCAGGACTAGAGGATGAGCAGTTCTTC,CASSLAGLEDEQFF
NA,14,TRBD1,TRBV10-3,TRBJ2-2,TGTGCCATCAAGGAGACAGGGTCGGGCGGGGAGCTGTTTTTT,CAIKETGSGGELFF
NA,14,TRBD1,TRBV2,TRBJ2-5,TGTGCCAGCAGTCAAGGACAGGGGCGGGAGACCCAGTACTTC,CASSQGQGRETQYF
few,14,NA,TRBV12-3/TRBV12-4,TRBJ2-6,TGTGCCAGCAGGTCCCAGGGGGGGGCCAACGTCCTGACTTTC,CASRSQGGANVLTF
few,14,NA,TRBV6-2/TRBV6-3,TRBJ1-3,TGTGCCAGCGCGAACGCCGTGTCTGGAAACACCATATATTTT,CASANAVSGNTIYF